The clone carrying this TCR beta chain was detected once. The target antigen is unknown. This entry is derived from a study of T cell responses to AZD1222 COVID-19 vaccine. The CDR3 extends over 15 amino acids. Trimming shortened V by 6 bases and J by 6 bases, and 20 bases separated the two germline ends. Germline assignment: CDR1 LNHDA and CDR2 SQIVND (reference sequence). Notes on the study in general: There were vaccine-associated CD4 TCRs across spike, dominant at 160-218 and 743-854. Nearly half of spike-specific TCRs reportedly target unmutated variant regions.

Libraries were prepared by immunoSEQ multiplex PCR; TCRdb keeps only in-frame clonotypes and omits some of them. Of roughly 120,000 clones listed, 80% to 95% are singletons. Here the sequenced sample was peripheral blood, taken on day 0 of AZD1222 vaccination. The rearrangement joins TRBV19 to TRBJ1-2, with D possibly TRBD1 on 6 matching bases. This receptor was identified in an adult in good health. CDR3 DNA: TGTGCCAGTAGACGACCGGGGGCCCAGGGACATGGCTACACCTTC. Protein product: CASRRPGAQGHGYTF.